The T cell receptor beta chain described here comes from a study of blood T cell repertoires in COVID-19 (dated by TCRdb to about 2020). In terms of the full investigation: Samples covering the acute and convalescent phases of COVID-19 were provided by collaborators in the United States, Italy and Spain. Where available, HLA class I and class II types were taken from metadata supplied by the sample provider and were not determined by assay-based typing. Samples were obtained from the ongoing ImmuneRACE study (first 160 participants) and from 1,000 to 1,500 subjects provided by 6 global collaborators. The dataset comprised deeply sampled blood TCRbeta repertoires from subjects exposed to, actively infected with, or recovered from COVID-19. The repertoires were released in a freely available public database intended as a resource for research on the immune response to SARS-CoV-2. The prospective study material was composed of cDNA or gDNA derived from T cells, B-cell-depleted T cells, or PBMCs. A de-identified subject ID, COVID-19 status, age in years and sex were almost always included in the sample metadata.

TCRbeta CDR3 regions were amplified from genomic DNA using the immunoSEQ Assay, a bias-controlled multiplex PCR. The authors' analysis ran thus. The number of nucleated cells in each sample was estimated by amplification of reference gene primers within the assay. To quantify the absolute abundance of each unique TCRbeta CDR3 rearrangement, sequence reads were collapsed and filtered. For each sample, productive Simpson clonality was calculated as the square root of Simpson's diversity index over productive rearrangements. TCRdb took this table from immuneACCESS and kept in-frame rearrangements with V and J called. Such tables lack part of the clones; where checked against another copy, unresolved V genes explain under half of the gap, and the rest is unexplained. That table is the source of V, J and clone size, and D and trimming were worked out from the DNA. Across this sample there are about 170,000 clones, with more than 75% seen only once. The ten largest clones take up approximately 2.1% of the sample.

The junction shows trimming of 0 bases on V and 1 base on J, plus 10 bases between the germline ends. CDR1 MGHRA and CDR2 YSYEKL were looked up in the germline V gene. From cysteine to phenylalanine, the CDR3 is 16 amino acids long. The DNA shown is the 48-base CDR3, in frame from base 1. Samples from volunteer blood donors who had recovered from COVID-19 were contributed by a second Seattle source. Whole blood was collected in K2EDTA tubes by collaborating institutions according to the institutions' own protocols. For TCRbeta analysis, collaborators shipped samples in one of three forms: frozen whole blood, isolated PBMCs, or DNA extracted from either of those sample types. This clone was recorded once. This clone's antigen is unknown. Base-call qualities are not available, and no considerably larger clone is one nucleotide away. What the authors observed across the whole study: Clinical and demographic metadata were provided uncurated, with the amount varying by source and participant.

Sequenced material: peripheral blood. In this chain, TRBV4-1 is recombined with TRBJ1-3, with TRBD1 perhaps the D gene, on 5 matching bases. This receptor was obtained from a man aged 50 to 59 who had recovered from COVID-19. This receptor has the CDR3 CASSQDSQGSGNTIYF. The DNA sequence reads TGCGCCAGCAGCCAAGACTCCCAGGGTTCTGGAAACACCATATATTTT.